Sequencing of this TCR beta chain was carried out in a study of tumor-infiltrating lymphocytes in primary liver carcinoma. Background on the study: Each participant had primary liver carcinoma, and surgical resection was the treatment. Participating patients were men and women between 30 and 69 years old. Study-wide points: Since sampling was bulk and unsorted, CD4+ and CD8+ repertoires were not compared. Compared with tumor region pairs, tumor-adjacent and tumor-blood pairs overlapped less.

The blood RNA (from unsorted whole blood) was obtained, and germline DNA was also extracted. Priming with a constant-region primer yielded TCR beta cDNA from 400 to 550 ng total RNA. TCR beta libraries came from three nested multiplex PCR rounds using slightly modified ARM-PCR. The first two PCR rounds used TRBV1-TRBV30 primers with a Cbeta primer, nine to eleven cycles each. TCRdb redid the calling of the multiplex PCR reads with MiXCR, one entry per CDR3 protein. The sample consists of about 200,000 distinct CDR3 sequences, 65% of them appearing once. This clonotype has only a few counts. Antigen unknown. CDR1 is MDHEN, CDR2 SYDVKM, per germline. CDR3 length: 11 residues. Germline trimming cut 3 bases from V and 15 bases from J; bases unmatched to any gene: 5.

This receptor was obtained from a woman aged 60 to 75 with primary liver carcinoma and hepatitis B virus infection. Sample: peripheral blood. The chain employs TRBV28 and TRBJ2-1; 7 bases are shared with TRBD1. The CDR3 spells CASSLKGQSFF. The CDR3 region has the DNA TGTGCCAGCAGTTTGAAGGGACAGTCGTTCTTC.